A selection of T cell receptor beta chains follows, all from one sample in a study of blood T cell repertoires in COVID-19. The method was immunoSEQ multiplex PCR; TCRdb's version includes in-frame clones alone and lacks a portion of them. The sample lists 200,000 to 300,000 clones, 85% to 90% occurring once. Source material: peripheral blood. These receptors were collected from a woman between 40 and 50 years old with acute or convalescent COVID-19. The CDR3 runs from the conserved cysteine through the conserved F or W. D genes are given only for firm matches. Clone size is stated in some rows and not others, as once, few, many or a class when expanded.

clone_size: -; v_call: TRBV7-2; d_call: -; j_call: TRBJ2-3; cdr3_aa: CASTRGQSTSTDTQYF; cdr3_nt: TGTGCCAGCACCCGCGGGCAATCGACTAGCACAGATACGCAGTATTTT
clone_size: -; v_call: TRBV3-1/TRBV3-2; d_call: -; j_call: TRBJ1-6; cdr3_aa: CASSPSTGSPLHF; cdr3_nt: TGTGCCAGCAGCCCCTCGACAGGCTCACCCCTCCACTTT
clone_size: -; v_call: TRBV11-2; d_call: -; j_call: TRBJ1-2; cdr3_aa: CASRSYGQLENYGYTF; cdr3_nt: TGTGCCAGCAGGTCCTACGGACAGCTGGAGAACTATGGCTACACCTTC
clone_size: few; v_call: TRBV20-1; d_call: TRBD1; j_call: TRBJ1-1; cdr3_aa: CSARGYAEAFF; cdr3_nt: TGCAGTGCCAGGGGGTACGCTGAAGCTTTCTTT
clone_size: few; v_call: TRBV19; d_call: -; j_call: TRBJ1-1; cdr3_aa: CASSRPPGGRADTEAFF; cdr3_nt: TGTGCCAGTAGTAGACCCCCTGGCGGGCGGGCGGACACTGAAGCTTTCTTT
clone_size: -; v_call: TRBV9; d_call: -; j_call: TRBJ1-1; cdr3_aa: CASSVGPGHTEAFF; cdr3_nt: TGTGCCAGCAGCGTAGGGCCAGGGCACACTGAAGCTTTCTTT
clone_size: -; v_call: TRBV3-1/TRBV3-2; d_call: TRBD2; j_call: TRBJ2-3; cdr3_aa: CASSQVRGGVIDTQYF; cdr3_nt: TGTGCCAGCAGCCAAGTCCGGGGGGGCGTGATAGATACGCAGTATTTT
clone_size: -; v_call: TRBV11-2; d_call: -; j_call: TRBJ1-2; cdr3_aa: CASSLEAGASYGYTF; cdr3_nt: TGTGCCAGCAGCTTAGAGGCAGGGGCCAGCTATGGCTACACCTTC
clone_size: -; v_call: TRBV19; d_call: -; j_call: TRBJ1-2; cdr3_aa: CASSIDSAYGYTF; cdr3_nt: TGTGCCAGTAGTATAGACAGCGCCTATGGCTACACCTTC
clone_size: -; v_call: TRBV9; d_call: TRBD2; j_call: TRBJ2-6; cdr3_aa: CASSVGGGFWSGANVLTF; cdr3_nt: TGTGCCAGCAGCGTAGGCGGGGGGTTTTGGTCTGGGGCCAACGTCCTGACTTTC
clone_size: -; v_call: TRBV12-3/TRBV12-4; d_call: -; j_call: TRBJ1-2; cdr3_aa: CASGQTANYGYTF; cdr3_nt: TGTGCCAGCGGGCAGACAGCTAACTATGGCTACACCTTC
clone_size: -; v_call: TRBV19; d_call: TRBD1; j_call: TRBJ1-1; cdr3_aa: CASSSEGARTEAFF; cdr3_nt: TGTGCCAGTTCCTCGGAGGGGGCAAGAACTGAAGCTTTCTTT
clone_size: -; v_call: TRBV6-4; d_call: -; j_call: TRBJ2-1; cdr3_aa: CASSEIGQRAYNEQFF; cdr3_nt: TGTGCCAGCAGTGAAATAGGACAGAGGGCCTACAATGAGCAGTTCTTC
clone_size: -; v_call: TRBV5-1; d_call: -; j_call: TRBJ2-5; cdr3_aa: CASSIGTNRQETQYF; cdr3_nt: TGCGCCAGCAGCATAGGGACAAATAGACAAGAGACCCAGTACTTC
clone_size: -; v_call: TRBV5-5; d_call: TRBD1; j_call: TRBJ2-5; cdr3_aa: CASSFRGYQETQYF; cdr3_nt: TGTGCCAGCAGCTTCAGGGGGTACCAAGAGACCCAGTACTTC
clone_size: -; v_call: TRBV7-9; d_call: -; j_call: TRBJ1-6; cdr3_aa: CASSLVEDSPLHF; cdr3_nt: TGTGCCAGCAGCTTAGTAGAAGATTCACCCCTCCACTTT
clone_size: -; v_call: TRBV10-3; d_call: -; j_call: TRBJ1-4; cdr3_aa: CAISDRGREKLFF; cdr3_nt: TGTGCCATCAGTGACAGGGGTCGGGAAAAACTGTTTTTT
clone_size: -; v_call: TRBV5-1; d_call: TRBD1; j_call: TRBJ2-5; cdr3_aa: CASSAQGEETQYF; cdr3_nt: TGCGCCAGCAGCGCACAGGGGGAAGAGACCCAGTACTTC
clone_size: -; v_call: TRBV30; d_call: -; j_call: TRBJ1-2; cdr3_aa: CAWRGERNLRHYGYTF; cdr3_nt: TGTGCCTGGAGAGGGGAAAGAAACCTCCGACACTATGGCTACACCTTC
clone_size: -; v_call: TRBV7-2; d_call: TRBD2; j_call: TRBJ2-1; cdr3_aa: CASSFSGTSGGFEQFF; cdr3_nt: TGTGCCAGCAGCTTCTCCGGGACTAGCGGGGGATTTGAGCAGTTCTTC
clone_size: -; v_call: TRBV12-1; d_call: -; j_call: TRBJ2-3; cdr3_aa: CASSFEYGGGCTDTQYF; cdr3_nt: TGTGCCAGCAGCTTTGAATATGGCGGCGGGTGTACAGATACGCAGTATTTT
clone_size: -; v_call: TRBV27; d_call: -; j_call: TRBJ1-2; cdr3_aa: CASSPGRGRAGFYGYTF; cdr3_nt: TGTGCCAGCAGTCCGGGGAGGGGCAGGGCTGGCTTTTATGGCTACACCTTC
clone_size: -; v_call: TRBV5-6; d_call: -; j_call: TRBJ2-5; cdr3_aa: CASSLGGYQETQYF; cdr3_nt: TGTGCCAGCAGCTTGGGAGGGTACCAAGAGACCCAGTACTTC
clone_size: -; v_call: TRBV24-1; d_call: -; j_call: TRBJ1-5; cdr3_aa: CATSDGHNQPQHF; cdr3_nt: TGTGCCACCAGTGACGGTCACAATCAGCCCCAGCATTTT
clone_size: -; v_call: TRBV30; d_call: TRBD1; j_call: TRBJ1-1; cdr3_aa: CAWTGQGTEAFF; cdr3_nt: TGTGCCTGGACCGGACAGGGGACTGAAGCTTTCTTT
clone_size: -; v_call: TRBV9; d_call: TRBD2; j_call: TRBJ2-3; cdr3_aa: CASSAYGSSGVSSTDTQYF; cdr3_nt: TGTGCCAGCAGCGCGTACGGGTCTAGCGGGGTCTCTAGCACAGATACGCAGTATTTT
clone_size: -; v_call: TRBV7-2; d_call: -; j_call: TRBJ2-5; cdr3_aa: CASSNYAETQYF; cdr3_nt: TGTGCCAGCAGCAACTATGCCGAGACCCAGTACTTC
clone_size: -; v_call: TRBV18; d_call: TRBD1; j_call: TRBJ1-2; cdr3_aa: CASSGQDGANYGYTF; cdr3_nt: TGTGCCAGCTCGGGACAGGACGGAGCTAACTATGGCTACACCTTC
clone_size: -; v_call: TRBV18; d_call: -; j_call: TRBJ1-4; cdr3_aa: CASSLQGSANEKLFF; cdr3_nt: TGTGCCAGCTCACTACAGGGTTCTGCTAATGAAAAACTGTTTTTT
clone_size: once; v_call: TRBV20-1; d_call: -; j_call: TRBJ2-5; cdr3_aa: CSGQYQETQYF; cdr3_nt: TGCAGTGGACAGTACCAAGAGACCCAGTACTTC
clone_size: -; v_call: TRBV5-4; d_call: TRBD2; j_call: TRBJ2-1; cdr3_aa: CASSTYGTSGGAYEQFF; cdr3_nt: TGTGCCAGCAGCACTTACGGGACTAGCGGGGGGGCTTATGAGCAGTTCTTC
clone_size: -; v_call: TRBV4-1; d_call: TRBD1; j_call: TRBJ1-2; cdr3_aa: CASSVHGTGSLYGYTF; cdr3_nt: TGCGCCAGCAGCGTCCACGGGACAGGGTCCCTCTATGGCTACACCTTC
clone_size: -; v_call: TRBV30; d_call: -; j_call: TRBJ1-4; cdr3_aa: CAWNTQSNEKLFF; cdr3_nt: TGTGCCTGGAATACGCAGTCTAATGAAAAACTGTTTTTT
clone_size: -; v_call: TRBV10-3; d_call: TRBD1; j_call: TRBJ2-1; cdr3_aa: CAISGQGATSYNEQFF; cdr3_nt: TGTGCCATCAGCGGGCAGGGGGCGACCTCCTACAATGAGCAGTTCTTC
clone_size: -; v_call: TRBV7-8; d_call: TRBD1; j_call: TRBJ1-2; cdr3_aa: CASSFGQGDYGYTF; cdr3_nt: TGTGCCAGCAGCTTTGGACAGGGCGACTATGGCTACACCTTC
clone_size: -; v_call: TRBV7-8; d_call: TRBD1; j_call: TRBJ2-2; cdr3_aa: CASSFPHRGAGELFF; cdr3_nt: TGTGCCAGCAGCTTTCCCCACAGGGGGGCCGGGGAGCTGTTTTTT
clone_size: -; v_call: TRBV19; d_call: -; j_call: TRBJ2-1; cdr3_aa: CASSILAITYNEQFF; cdr3_nt: TGTGCCAGTAGTATATTAGCGATCACGTACAATGAGCAGTTCTTC
clone_size: -; v_call: TRBV4-2; d_call: -; j_call: TRBJ1-4; cdr3_aa: CASSQDPQGNNEKLFF; cdr3_nt: TGTGCCAGCAGCCAAGATCCCCAGGGTAATAATGAAAAACTGTTTTTT
clone_size: -; v_call: TRBV15; d_call: -; j_call: TRBJ1-1; cdr3_aa: CATSRDQGNTEAFF; cdr3_nt: TGTGCCACCAGCAGAGATCAGGGGAACACTGAAGCTTTCTTT
clone_size: -; v_call: TRBV7-2; d_call: -; j_call: TRBJ2-1; cdr3_aa: CASSSDRLNEQFF; cdr3_nt: TGTGCCAGCAGCTCGGATAGACTCAATGAGCAGTTCTTC
clone_size: -; v_call: TRBV19; d_call: TRBD1; j_call: TRBJ2-3; cdr3_aa: CASTPGQGFTDTQYF; cdr3_nt: TGTGCCAGTACCCCGGGACAGGGCTTCACAGATACGCAGTATTTT
clone_size: -; v_call: TRBV2; d_call: -; j_call: TRBJ1-3; cdr3_aa: CANADSSSGNTIYF; cdr3_nt: TGTGCCAACGCGGACAGTAGCTCTGGAAACACCATATATTTT
clone_size: -; v_call: TRBV24-1; d_call: -; j_call: TRBJ1-2; cdr3_aa: CATSAGGGGYGYTF; cdr3_nt: TGTGCCACCAGTGCGGGGGGCGGCGGCTATGGCTACACCTTC
clone_size: -; v_call: TRBV30; d_call: TRBD1; j_call: TRBJ2-1; cdr3_aa: CAGQADNEQFF; cdr3_nt: TGTGCGGGACAGGCCGACAATGAGCAGTTCTTC
clone_size: -; v_call: TRBV6-5; d_call: -; j_call: TRBJ2-3; cdr3_aa: CASSYSGARDTQYF; cdr3_nt: TGTGCCAGCAGTTACTCCGGAGCGAGAGATACGCAGTATTTT
clone_size: -; v_call: TRBV4-1; d_call: -; j_call: TRBJ2-3; cdr3_aa: CASSPTRAGLTDTQYF; cdr3_nt: TGCGCCAGCAGCCCTACGAGGGCGGGGCTCACAGATACGCAGTATTTT
clone_size: -; v_call: TRBV19; d_call: TRBD2; j_call: TRBJ2-1; cdr3_aa: CASSMSVSGGYYNEQFF; cdr3_nt: TGTGCCAGTAGTATGTCGGTTAGCGGGGGGTATTACAATGAGCAGTTCTTC
clone_size: -; v_call: TRBV27; d_call: TRBD1; j_call: TRBJ1-5; cdr3_aa: CASSFGTGNQPQHF; cdr3_nt: TGTGCCAGCAGTTTCGGGACAGGGAATCAGCCCCAGCATTTT
clone_size: -; v_call: TRBV7-6; d_call: -; j_call: TRBJ2-5; cdr3_aa: CASSTTGVIGETQYF; cdr3_nt: TGTGCCAGCAGCACAACGGGGGTCATAGGGGAGACCCAGTACTTC
clone_size: -; v_call: TRBV2; d_call: TRBD2; j_call: TRBJ2-5; cdr3_aa: CASSRTSFQETQYF; cdr3_nt: TGTGCCAGCAGCCGGACTAGTTTCCAAGAGACCCAGTACTTC
clone_size: -; v_call: TRBV5-8; d_call: -; j_call: TRBJ2-1; cdr3_aa: CASSSGTGRRREQFF; cdr3_nt: TGTGCCAGCAGCTCAGGCACAGGAAGGAGACGGGAGCAGTTCTTC
clone_size: -; v_call: TRBV27; d_call: TRBD2; j_call: TRBJ2-3; cdr3_aa: CASSVPGLVTDTQYF; cdr3_nt: TGTGCCAGCAGTGTTCCGGGACTAGTCACAGATACGCAGTATTTT
clone_size: once; v_call: TRBV9; d_call: -; j_call: TRBJ1-3; cdr3_aa: CASSSTQGVGNTIYF; cdr3_nt: TGTGCCAGCAGCTCCACCCAGGGCGTTGGAAACACCATATATTTT
clone_size: -; v_call: TRBV30; d_call: TRBD2; j_call: TRBJ2-1; cdr3_aa: CAWSAASGSYNEQFF; cdr3_nt: TGTGCCTGGAGTGCGGCTAGCGGTTCCTACAATGAGCAGTTCTTC
clone_size: -; v_call: TRBV4-1; d_call: TRBD2; j_call: TRBJ2-5; cdr3_aa: CASSQPPGLAGAVETQYF; cdr3_nt: TGCGCCAGCAGCCAACCCCCGGGACTAGCGGGGGCGGTAGAGACCCAGTACTTC
clone_size: -; v_call: TRBV6-5; d_call: TRBD1; j_call: TRBJ1-6; cdr3_aa: CASRKQGWSSPLHF; cdr3_nt: TGTGCCAGTCGTAAACAGGGGTGGAGTTCACCCCTCCACTTT